The source of this T cell receptor (beta chain) is a study of T-cell reconstitution after alpha-beta-depleted transplantation in children. Overall study results and limits: Several hundred expanded graft clones reportedly were the source of alpha-beta T cells about two months after transplant. After transplant, high TCRbeta diversity at day 60 in some patients arose from surviving recipient T cells and thymic progenitors.

V was clipped by 6 bases and J by 1 base, with 13 bases between them. Germline V gene sequence: CDR1 DFQATT, CDR2 SNEGSKA (reference sequence). CDR3 size: 14 residues. Unique molecular identifiers featured in how the TCRbeta library was prepared. TCRdb used MiXCR to reprocess the PCR reads, holding one entry per CDR3 protein. The sample comprises about 15,000 distinct CDR3 sequences, about 7.7% of which are singletons, and 30% to 45% rests with the top ten. This clonotype was counted many times. Its antigen is as yet unknown. The clonotype originates from a boy under three years old who had a stem cell transplant for Wiskott-Aldrich syndrome, so the T cells may come from the graft donor. The rearrangement links TRBV20-1 to TRBJ2-4; D might be TRBD2 (5 bases). This specimen was PBMCs, mostly from graft donor cells, taken 60 days after TCRalphabeta/CD19-depleted stem cell transplant. The CDR3 protein is CSAIYRGAKNIQYF. The CDR3 nucleotides read TGCAGTGCCATATATCGAGGGGCCAAAAACATTCAGTACTTC.